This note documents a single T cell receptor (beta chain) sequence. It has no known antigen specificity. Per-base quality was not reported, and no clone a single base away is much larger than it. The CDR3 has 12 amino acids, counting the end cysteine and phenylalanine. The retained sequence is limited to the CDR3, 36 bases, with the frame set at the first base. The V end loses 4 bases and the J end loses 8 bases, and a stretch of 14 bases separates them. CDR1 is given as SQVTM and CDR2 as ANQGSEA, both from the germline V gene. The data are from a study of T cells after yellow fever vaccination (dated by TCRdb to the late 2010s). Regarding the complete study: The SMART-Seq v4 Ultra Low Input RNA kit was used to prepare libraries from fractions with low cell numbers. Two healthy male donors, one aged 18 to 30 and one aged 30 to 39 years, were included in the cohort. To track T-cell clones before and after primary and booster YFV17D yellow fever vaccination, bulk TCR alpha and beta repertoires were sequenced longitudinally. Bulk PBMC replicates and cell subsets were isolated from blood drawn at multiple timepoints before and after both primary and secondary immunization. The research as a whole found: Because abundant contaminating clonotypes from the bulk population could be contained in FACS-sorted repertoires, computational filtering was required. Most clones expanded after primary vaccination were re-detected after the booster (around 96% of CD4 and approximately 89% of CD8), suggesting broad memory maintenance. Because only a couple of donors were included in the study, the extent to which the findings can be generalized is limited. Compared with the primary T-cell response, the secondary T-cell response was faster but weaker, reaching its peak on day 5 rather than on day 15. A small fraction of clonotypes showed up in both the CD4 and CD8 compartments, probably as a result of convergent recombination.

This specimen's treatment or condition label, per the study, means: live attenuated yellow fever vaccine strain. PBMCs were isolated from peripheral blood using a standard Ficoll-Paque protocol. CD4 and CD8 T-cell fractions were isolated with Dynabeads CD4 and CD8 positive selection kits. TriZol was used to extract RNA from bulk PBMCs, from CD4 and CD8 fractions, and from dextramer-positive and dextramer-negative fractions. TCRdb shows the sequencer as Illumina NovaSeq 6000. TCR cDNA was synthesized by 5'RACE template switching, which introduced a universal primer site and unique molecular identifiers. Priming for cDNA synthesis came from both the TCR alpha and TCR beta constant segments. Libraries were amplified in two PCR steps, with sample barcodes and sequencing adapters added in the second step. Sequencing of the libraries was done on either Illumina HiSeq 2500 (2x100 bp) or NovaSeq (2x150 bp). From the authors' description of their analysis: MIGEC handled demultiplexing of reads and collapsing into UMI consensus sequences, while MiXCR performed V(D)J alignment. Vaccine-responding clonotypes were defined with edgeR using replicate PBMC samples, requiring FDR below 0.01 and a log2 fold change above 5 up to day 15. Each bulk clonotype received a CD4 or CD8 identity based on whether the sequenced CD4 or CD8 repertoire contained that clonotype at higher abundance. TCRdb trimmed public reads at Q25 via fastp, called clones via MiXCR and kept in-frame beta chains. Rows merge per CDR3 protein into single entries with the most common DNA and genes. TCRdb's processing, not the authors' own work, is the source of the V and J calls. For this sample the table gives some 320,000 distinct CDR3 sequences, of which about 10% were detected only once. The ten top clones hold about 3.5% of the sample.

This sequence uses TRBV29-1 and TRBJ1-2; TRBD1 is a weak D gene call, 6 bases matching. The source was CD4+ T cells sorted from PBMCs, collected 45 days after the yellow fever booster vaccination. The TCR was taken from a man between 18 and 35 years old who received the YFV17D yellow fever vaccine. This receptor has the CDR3 CSVGTGSWGYTF. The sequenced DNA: TGCAGCGTTGGAACAGGGAGCTGGGGCTACACCTTC. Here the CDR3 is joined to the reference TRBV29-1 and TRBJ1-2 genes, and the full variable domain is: SAVISQKPSRDICQRGTSLTIQCQVDSQVTMMFWYRQQPGQSLTLIATANQGSEATYESGFVIDKFPISRPNLTFSTLTVSNMSPEDSSIYLCSVGTGSWGYTFGSGTRLTVV.